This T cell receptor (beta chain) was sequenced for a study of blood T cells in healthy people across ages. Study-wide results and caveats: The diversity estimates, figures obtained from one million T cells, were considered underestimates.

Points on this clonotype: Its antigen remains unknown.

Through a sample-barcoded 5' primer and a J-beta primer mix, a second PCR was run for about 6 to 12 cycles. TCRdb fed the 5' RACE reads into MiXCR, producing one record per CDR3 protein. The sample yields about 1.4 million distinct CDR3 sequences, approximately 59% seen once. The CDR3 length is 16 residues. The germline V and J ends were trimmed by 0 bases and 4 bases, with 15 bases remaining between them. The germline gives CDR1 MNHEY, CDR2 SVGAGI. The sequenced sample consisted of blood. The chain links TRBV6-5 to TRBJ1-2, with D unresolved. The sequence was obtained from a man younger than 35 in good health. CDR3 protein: CASSYSSRRLSYGYTF. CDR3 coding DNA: TGTGCCAGCAGTTACTCGAGTCGGCGTTTATCCTATGGCTACACCTTC.